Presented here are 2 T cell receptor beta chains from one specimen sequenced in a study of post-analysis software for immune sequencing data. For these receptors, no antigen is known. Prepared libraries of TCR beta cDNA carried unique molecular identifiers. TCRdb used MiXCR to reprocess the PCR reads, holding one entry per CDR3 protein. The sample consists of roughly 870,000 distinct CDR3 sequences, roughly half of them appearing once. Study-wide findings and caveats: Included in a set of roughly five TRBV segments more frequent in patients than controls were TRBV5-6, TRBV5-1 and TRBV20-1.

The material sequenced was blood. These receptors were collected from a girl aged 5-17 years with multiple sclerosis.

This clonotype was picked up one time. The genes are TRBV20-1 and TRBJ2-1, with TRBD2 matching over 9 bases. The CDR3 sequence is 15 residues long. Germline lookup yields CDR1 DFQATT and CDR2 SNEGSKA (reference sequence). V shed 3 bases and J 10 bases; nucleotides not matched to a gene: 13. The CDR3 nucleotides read TGCAGTGCTAGTTCGGCGGGAGGGCCGAGTACCGAGCAGTTCTTC. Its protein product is CSASSAGGPSTEQFF.

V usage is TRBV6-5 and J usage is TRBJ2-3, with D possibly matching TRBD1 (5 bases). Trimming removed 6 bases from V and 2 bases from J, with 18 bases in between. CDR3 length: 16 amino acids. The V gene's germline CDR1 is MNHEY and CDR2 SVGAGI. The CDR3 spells CASRPKGLPPTDTQYF. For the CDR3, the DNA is TGTGCCAGCAGACCCAAGGGGCTGCCGCCCACAGATACGCAGTATTTT.